Ten or more counts support the clone carrying this T cell receptor (beta chain). The antigen remains unidentified. The CDR3 totals 14 residues. V gave up 3 bases and J gave up 2 bases; unmatched junction bases: 3. Germline loops: CDR1 KGHSH, CDR2 LQKENI. This entry is derived from a study of neurological immune-mediated disorders. The time point here: longitudinal time-point 3. Study results and caveats: The level of TCR clonal expansion was highest in patients with HTLV-1-associated myelopathy and lowest in multiple sclerosis, where it fell below the level seen in healthy controls.

The team produced cDNA through 5'RACE using 10-nucleotide random UMIs. A single run covered 15-18 subjects with over 170 million TCR-beta sequences. In TCRdb, the 5' RACE reads were re-called with MiXCR into one record per CDR3 protein. This sample has approximately 84,000 distinct CDR3 sequences, with about 4.5% found just once. The sequenced sample was PBMCs. The clonotype comes from a woman in her fifties or sixties with multiple sclerosis. This chain connects TRBV18 to TRBJ2-7; 8 nucleotides line up with TRBD1. CDR3 DNA sequence: TGTGCCAGCTCACCTGACAGGGGTGCCTACGAGCAGTACTTC. It codes for CASSPDRGAYEQYF.